The 25 T cell receptor beta chains listed next were all sequenced from one sample in a study of blood T cell repertoires in COVID-19. The assay was immunoSEQ multiplex PCR, and TCRdb's table has in-frame clones only and misses some. The table lists roughly 240,000 clones, approximately 86% of them singletons. The sample consisted of PBMCs or T cells enriched from blood (not recorded which). The receptors here all came from a young woman with acute COVID-19.

This clone was observed a single time. The chain carries TRBV5-6 and TRBJ2-7; possibly TRBD2 for D (6 bases). Germline V gene sequence: CDR1 SGHDT, CDR2 YYEEEE. V lost 1 base, J lost 1 base, and 15 bases lay in between. The CDR3 totals 16 residues. CDR3 region: CASSLIIQGGSYEQYF. Written as DNA, the CDR3 is TGTGCCAGCAGCTTGATAATCCAGGGAGGATCCTACGAGCAGTACTTC.

J is TRBJ1-6 and V is TRBV10-3; 8 nucleotides agree with TRBD1. The CDR3 is 14 amino acids. Germline V lookup: CDR1 ENHRY, CDR2 SYGVKD. V gave up 2 bases and J gave up 7 bases; unmatched junction bases: 1. The CDR3 loop reads CAISEGQGNSPLHF. The DNA for the CDR3 is TGTGCCATCAGTGAGGGACAGGGCAATTCACCCCTCCACTTT.

The V gene is TRBV7-2, the J gene TRBJ1-1; TRBD1 matches 9 bases. Germline-derived CDR1 and CDR2 are SGHTA and FQGNSA. V shed 1 base and J 3 bases; nucleotides not matched to a gene: 0. The CDR3 loop spans 14 amino acids. The DNA of the CDR3 is TGTGCCAGCAGCTTAGACAGGGGGCACACTGAAGCTTTCTTT. Translated: CASSLDRGHTEAFF.

The rearrangement uses TRBV5-1 and TRBJ1-4; 7 bases match TRBD1. The CDR3 contains 14 residues. With 0 bases clipped from V and 8 bases from J, the junction kept 4 bases outside the gene matches. Germline loops: CDR1 SGHRS, CDR2 YFSETQ. This chain's CDR3 is CASSLGDRDEKLFF. The CDR3 DNA sequence: TGCGCCAGCAGCTTGGGCGACAGGGACGAAAAACTGTTTTTT.

For this clone: As the CDR3 is not closed by the conserved phenylalanine or tryptophan, this likely results from a read error. It is unclear where the CDR3 begins or ends on the DNA, so no DNA is shown, and the CDR3 is as TCRdb lists it. The chain employs TRBV7-2 and TRBJ1-1; the D segment call TRBD1 is taken from the table without a DNA check. The CDR3 adds up to 9 amino acids, both ends counted. CDR1 and CDR2 (germline): SGHTA, FQGNSA. CDR3 protein: CASSLQGVT.

The V gene is TRBV6-5, the J gene TRBJ2-3, with 12 nucleotides matching TRBD2. Germline CDR1 and CDR2: MNHEY and SVGAGI. CDR3 length: 16 residues. Losses at the gene ends were 4 bases for V and 4 bases for J; bases not matched to a gene: 6. CDR3 DNA sequence: TGTGCCAGCAGTTGGGGACTAGCGGGTGGGGCAGATACGCAGTATTTT. Encoded protein: CASSWGLAGGADTQYF.

This clone was counted once. V and J are TRBV27 and TRBJ2-7; 10 bases line up with TRBD1. In germline, CDR1 is MNHEY, CDR2 SMNVEV (reference sequence). The length of the CDR3 is 14 residues. V was clipped by 5 bases and J by 6 bases; unmatched bases: 7. The CDR3 nucleotides read TGTGCCAGCAGTCCTGACAGGGGGCGGTTCGAGCAGTACTTC. Amino acid sequence: CASSPDRGRFEQYF.

The V and J genes are TRBV7-8 and TRBJ1-4; tentative D call: TRBD1 (6 bases). The CDR3 totals 18 residues. Germline V gene sequence: CDR1 SGHVS, CDR2 FQNEAQ. V shed 1 base and J shed 8 bases, with 23 bases lying between them. Here the CDR3 reads CASSLDLRVQGLREKLFF. The DNA for the CDR3 is TGTGCCAGCAGCTTAGACCTCAGGGTCCAGGGGCTTCGGGAAAAACTGTTTTTT.

The chain employs TRBV7-9 and TRBJ1-1, with 8 bases fitting TRBD1. The germline gives CDR1 SEHNR, CDR2 FQNEAQ (reference sequence). J gave up 4 bases and V 4 bases, and 5 bases lay outside the gene matches. The CDR3 contains 14 residues. CDR3 in DNA: TGTGCCAGCAGCTCGGACAGGGTGGGCACTGAAGCTTTCTTT. It is translated as CASSSDRVGTEAFF.

This clone appeared a single time. This rearrangement joins TRBV19 to TRBJ1-2; TRBD1 might be the D (6 bases). Between the trimmed V and J ends, which lost 3 bases and 0 bases, there was a span of 20 bases. CDR1 is LNHDA, CDR2 SQIVND, per germline (reference sequence). This CDR3 contains 18 residues. The chain's CDR3 is CASSMTVGRGDANYGYTF. CDR3 nucleotide sequence: TGTGCCAGTAGTATGACAGTCGGCAGGGGCGACGCTAACTATGGCTACACCTTC.

This rearrangement joins TRBV5-6 to TRBJ1-2; 7 nucleotides line up with TRBD1. V lost 0 bases and J lost 11; bases outside the gene matches: 4. The CDR3 extends over 12 amino acids. Germline CDR1 SGHDT, CDR2 YYEEEE. In DNA, the CDR3 is TGTGCCAGCAGCTTGGGCGGGACAGCGTACACCTTC. Protein product: CASSLGGTAYTF.

The gene calls are TRBV7-2 and TRBJ1-5; D unclear. Germline CDR1 reads SGHTA; CDR2 reads FQGNSA. The CDR3 covers 22 residues. Trimming stripped 0 bases from V and 0 bases from J, with 27 bases between. CDR3 sequence reads: CASSLAPGRTRRNKDSNQPQHF. The CDR3 DNA reads TGTGCCAGCAGCTTAGCGCCGGGAAGGACCCGACGTAACAAAGATAGCAATCAGCCCCAGCATTTT.

This sequence joins TRBV7-8 and TRBJ1-4; D gene ambiguous. The CDR3 runs to 15 residues. V lost 2 bases and J 4 bases, leaving 11 bases between the germline ends. Germline V gene data show CDR1 as SGHVS and CDR2 as FQNEAQ. The CDR3 reads CASSLHQVYNEKLFF. CDR3 in DNA: TGTGCCAGCAGCTTACACCAGGTATATAATGAAAAACTGTTTTTT.

This chain connects TRBV5-1 to TRBJ1-5, with 8 bases that match TRBD1. Germline trimming cut 3 bases from V and 3 bases from J; bases unmatched to any gene: 2. The germline V gene encodes CDR1 SGHRS and CDR2 YFSETQ. The CDR3 loop spans 14 amino acids. The CDR3 coding sequence is TGCGCCAGCAGCTCGACAGGGGACAATCAGCCCCAGCATTTT. It yields the protein CASSSTGDNQPQHF. Filled out from reference TRBV5-1 and TRBJ1-5, the complete variable domain reads KAGVTQTPRYLIKTRGQQVTLSCSPISGHRSVSWYQQTPGQGLQFLFEYFSETQRNKGNFPGRFSGRQFSNSRSEMNVSTLELGDSALYLCASSSTGDNQPQHFGDGTRLSIL.

This chain connects TRBV4-1 to TRBJ1-6, with D hard to call. The V end was cut by 0 bases, the J end by 0 bases, with 6 bases between. CDR3 length equals 16 residues. Germline CDR1 and CDR2: MGHRA and YSYEKL. For the CDR3, the DNA is TGCGCCAGCAGCCAAGAGGTGAGCTCCTATAATTCACCCCTCCACTTT. This codes for CASSQEVSSYNSPLHF.

The chain combines TRBV19 with TRBJ1-6; D might be TRBD1 (6 bases). Germline CDR1 reads LNHDA; CDR2 reads SQIVND (reference sequence). V lost 6 bases and J 5 bases, leaving 14 bases between the germline ends. The CDR3 covers 15 residues. The CDR3 here is CASRPQGRDNSPLHF. The DNA for the CDR3 is TGTGCCAGTAGGCCACAGGGTAGGGATAATTCACCCCTCCACTTT.

V usage is TRBV10-2 and J usage is TRBJ1-1; the match to TRBD1 covers 8 bases. The CDR3 contains 15 residues. The V gene end was trimmed by 6 bases and the J gene end by 0 bases; junction bases not matched to a gene: 6. The germline CDR1 and CDR2 sequences are WSHSY and SAAADI. The CDR3 is CASRDRVLMNTEAFF. The CDR3 bases are TGCGCCAGCAGGGACAGGGTCCTTATGAACACTGAAGCTTTCTTT.

The chain couples TRBV14 to TRBJ1-2; a possible D gene is TRBD1 (5 bases). V dropped 0 bases and J dropped 11 bases, with 13 bases sitting between them. Germline-derived CDR1 and CDR2 are SGHDN and FVKESK. The CDR3 totals 13 residues. This chain's CDR3 is CASSQETAELYTF. The CDR3 DNA reads TGTGCCAGCAGCCAAGAGACAGCAGAGCTTTACACCTTC.

A word on this clone: Compared with germline, one end of the junction differs, possibly owing to a read error. This rearrangement joins TRBV7-7 to TRBJ2-5; maybe TRBD2 (6 bases). The CDR3 runs to 15 residues. Germline V lookup: CDR1 SSHAT, CDR2 FNYEAQ (reference sequence). CDR3 amino acids: CASSLAPGDQETQYF. The CDR3 DNA follows: TGTGCTAGCAGCTTAGCGCCGGGGGACCAAGAGACCCAGTACTTC.

The rearrangement joins TRBV21-1 to TRBJ2-7; TRBD2, the D gene given by the table, was not confirmed from the DNA. TRBV21-1 is assigned pseudogene status. This CDR3 is built from 14 residues. The CDR3 nucleotides read TGTGCCAGCAGCGTCCGGGACTCCTTCTACGAGCAGTACTTC. It specifies CASSVRDSFYEQYF.

This clone showed up just a few times. The rearrangement links TRBV30 to TRBJ1-6, with 8 bases identical to TRBD1. The CDR3 is made up of 13 amino acids. V was clipped by 5 bases and J by 9 bases; unmatched bases: 6. The germline CDR1 and CDR2 sequences are GTSNPN and SVGIG (reference sequence). CDR3 amino acids: CAWLTGETSPLHF. CDR3 coding DNA: TGTGCCTGGCTGACAGGGGAGACTTCACCCCTCCACTTT.

The chain has TRBV12-3 or TRBV12-4 and TRBJ1-2; no firm D call. The CDR3 extends over 13 amino acids. V was cut by 4 bases and J by 8 bases, with 14 bases left in between. CDR3 region: CASSYDSTIGYTF. The DNA for the CDR3 is TGTGCCAGCAGTTACGACTCCACCATCGGCTACACCTTC.

V and J are TRBV4-3 and TRBJ1-2; the D gene is possibly TRBD1 (5 bases). V was clipped by 0 bases and J by 5 bases, with 16 bases between them. CDR1 LGHNA and CDR2 YSLEER come from the germline V gene. The CDR3 is 16 residues long. The CDR3 nucleotides read TGCGCCAGCAGCCAAGAATCGGGGGTCGGTTATTATGGCTACACCTTC. It codes for CASSQESGVGYYGYTF.

The chain uses TRBV6-4 and TRBJ1-5; 7 nucleotides agree with TRBD1. V dropped 3 bases and J dropped 5; count of bases not matched to a gene: 4. The CDR3 runs to 14 residues. Germline V gene data show CDR1 as MRHNA and CDR2 as SNTAGT. DNA of the CDR3: TGTGCCAGCAGTGAGACAGGGATCGATCAGCCCCAGCATTTT. Translation gives CASSETGIDQPQHF.

The chain uses TRBV28 and TRBJ2-3, with 9 bases fitting TRBD2. V shed 7 bases, J shed 0 bases, and the junction held 5 bases outside the gene matches. The length of the CDR3 is 15 residues. Germline V gives CDR1 MDHEN, CDR2 SYDVKM. The CDR3 sequence: CASMGLAGSTDTQYF. In DNA, the CDR3 is TGTGCCAGCATGGGCCTAGCGGGAAGCACAGATACGCAGTATTTT.